This T cell receptor (beta chain) stems from a study of T cells after yellow fever vaccination. Study-wide results and caveats: It was a small share of clonotypes that appeared in both CD4 and CD8 compartments. The booster saw the reappearance of most primary-vaccination clones (about 95% CD4, about 85% CD8).

5'RACE template switching produced TCR cDNA carrying a universal primer site and UMIs. MiXCR was run by TCRdb on the 5' RACE reads, yielding one entry per CDR3 protein. This repertoire shows 310,000 or so distinct CDR3 sequences, around 6.8% found once; its top ten account for roughly 19%. Of note for this clonotype: Its antigen remains unknown.

Trimming removed 5 bases from V and 9 bases from J; junction bases left unmatched: 9. The CDR3 length is 15 residues. Germline V CDR1 and CDR2: MRHNA, SNTAGT. The rearrangement joins TRBV6-4 to TRBJ2-1; 11 bases are shared with TRBD1. The sequences come from PBMCs, collected about 49 days after the first yellow fever vaccination. The TCR originated in a man aged 18 to 30 who received the YFV17D yellow fever vaccine. The CDR3 DNA reads as TGTGCCAGCAGTCGGCTGGGACAGGGGGACCGTGAGCAGTTCTTC. This codes for CASSRLGQGDREQFF.